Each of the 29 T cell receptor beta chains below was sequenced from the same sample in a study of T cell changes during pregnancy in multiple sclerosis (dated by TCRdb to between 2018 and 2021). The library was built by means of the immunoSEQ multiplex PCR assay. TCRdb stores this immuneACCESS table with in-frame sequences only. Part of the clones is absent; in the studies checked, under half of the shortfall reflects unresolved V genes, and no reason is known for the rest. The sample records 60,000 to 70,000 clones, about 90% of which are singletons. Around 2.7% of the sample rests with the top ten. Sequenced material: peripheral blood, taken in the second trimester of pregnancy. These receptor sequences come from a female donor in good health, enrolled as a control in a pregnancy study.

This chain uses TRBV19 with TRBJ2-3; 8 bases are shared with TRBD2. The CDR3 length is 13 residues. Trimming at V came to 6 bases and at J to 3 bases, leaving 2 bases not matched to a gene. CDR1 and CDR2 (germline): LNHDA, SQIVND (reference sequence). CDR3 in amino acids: CASRASGTDTQYF. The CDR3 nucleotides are TGTGCCAGTAGGGCTAGCGGGACAGATACGCAGTATTTT.

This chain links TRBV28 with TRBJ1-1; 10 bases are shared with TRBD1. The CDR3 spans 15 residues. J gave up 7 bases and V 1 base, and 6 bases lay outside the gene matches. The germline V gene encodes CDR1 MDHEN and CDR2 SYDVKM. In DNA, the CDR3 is TGTGCCAGCAGTTTATATCCGGGACAGGGGCGTGAAGCTTTCTTT. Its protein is CASSLYPGQGREAFF.

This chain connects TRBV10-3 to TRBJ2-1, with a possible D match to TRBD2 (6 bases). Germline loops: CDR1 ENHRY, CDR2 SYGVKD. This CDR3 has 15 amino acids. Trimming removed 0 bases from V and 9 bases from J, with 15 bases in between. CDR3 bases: TGTGCCATCAGTGAGTCGACGGGAGTTGCGGGTGAGCAGTTCTTC. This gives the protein CAISESTGVAGEQFF.

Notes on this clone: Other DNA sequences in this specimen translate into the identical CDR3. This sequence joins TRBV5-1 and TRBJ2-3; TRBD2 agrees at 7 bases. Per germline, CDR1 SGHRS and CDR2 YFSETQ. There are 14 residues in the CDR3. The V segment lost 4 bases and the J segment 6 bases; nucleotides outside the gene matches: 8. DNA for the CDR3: TGCGCCAGCAGCCTGGGGACCGGGGGGGATACGCAGTATTTT. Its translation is CASSLGTGGDTQYF.

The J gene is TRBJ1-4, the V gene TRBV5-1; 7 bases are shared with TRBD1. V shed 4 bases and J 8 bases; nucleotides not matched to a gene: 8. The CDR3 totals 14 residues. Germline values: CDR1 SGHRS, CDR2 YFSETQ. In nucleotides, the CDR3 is TGCGCCAGCAGCCTAACAGGGGTTCGGGAAAAACTGTTTTTT. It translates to CASSLTGVREKLFF.

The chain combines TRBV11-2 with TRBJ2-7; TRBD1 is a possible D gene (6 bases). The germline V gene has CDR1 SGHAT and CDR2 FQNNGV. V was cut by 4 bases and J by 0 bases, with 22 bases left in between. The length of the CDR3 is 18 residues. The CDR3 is CASSYLGGVPYPSYEQYF. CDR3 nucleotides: TGTGCCAGCAGCTACTTAGGGGGAGTACCCTACCCCTCCTACGAGCAGTACTTC.

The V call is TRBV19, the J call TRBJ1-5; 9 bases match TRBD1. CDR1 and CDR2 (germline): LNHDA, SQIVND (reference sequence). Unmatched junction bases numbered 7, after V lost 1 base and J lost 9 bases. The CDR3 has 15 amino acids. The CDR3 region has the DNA TGTGCCAGTAGTATAGTTGGACAGGGGTATAGGCCCCAGCATTTT. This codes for CASSIVGQGYRPQHF.

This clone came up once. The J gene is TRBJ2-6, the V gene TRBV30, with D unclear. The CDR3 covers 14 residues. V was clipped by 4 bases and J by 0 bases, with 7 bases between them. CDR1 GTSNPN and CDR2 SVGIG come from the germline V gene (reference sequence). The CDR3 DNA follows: TGTGCCTGGACCCGGAGCTCTGGGGCCAACGTCCTGACTTTC. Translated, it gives CAWTRSSGANVLTF.

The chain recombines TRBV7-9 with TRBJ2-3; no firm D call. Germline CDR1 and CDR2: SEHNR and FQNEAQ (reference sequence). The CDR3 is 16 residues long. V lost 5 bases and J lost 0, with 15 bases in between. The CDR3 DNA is TGTGCCAGCAGCGCGCGAATATCCTCTAGCACAGATACGCAGTATTTT. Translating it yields CASSARISSSTDTQYF.

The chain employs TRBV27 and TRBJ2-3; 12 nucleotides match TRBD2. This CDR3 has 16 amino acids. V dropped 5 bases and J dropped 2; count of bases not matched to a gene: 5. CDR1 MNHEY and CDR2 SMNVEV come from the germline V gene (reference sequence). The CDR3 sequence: CASSPLAGGPTDTQYF. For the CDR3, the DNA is TGTGCCAGCAGTCCCCTAGCGGGAGGGCCCACAGATACGCAGTATTTT.

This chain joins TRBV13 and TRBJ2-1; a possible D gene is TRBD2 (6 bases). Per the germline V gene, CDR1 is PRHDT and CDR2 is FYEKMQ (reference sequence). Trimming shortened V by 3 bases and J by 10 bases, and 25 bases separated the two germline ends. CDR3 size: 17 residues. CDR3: CASSLRGLWGSPSEQFF. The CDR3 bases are TGTGCCAGCAGCTTGCGGGGTTTATGGGGGTCACCTTCCGAGCAGTTCTTC.

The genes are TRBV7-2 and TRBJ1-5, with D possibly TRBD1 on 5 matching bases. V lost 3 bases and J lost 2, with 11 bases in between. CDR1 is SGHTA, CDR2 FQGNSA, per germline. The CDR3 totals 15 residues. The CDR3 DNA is TGTGCCAGCAGCTTGGGGGACTCGGGCAATCAGCCCCAGCATTTT. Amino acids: CASSLGDSGNQPQHF.

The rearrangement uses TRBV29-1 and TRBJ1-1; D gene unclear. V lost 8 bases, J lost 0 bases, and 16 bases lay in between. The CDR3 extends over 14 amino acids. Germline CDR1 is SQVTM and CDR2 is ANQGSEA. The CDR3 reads CSPTLLLMNTEAFF. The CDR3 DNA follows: TGCAGCCCTACCCTACTCCTAATGAACACTGAAGCTTTCTTT.

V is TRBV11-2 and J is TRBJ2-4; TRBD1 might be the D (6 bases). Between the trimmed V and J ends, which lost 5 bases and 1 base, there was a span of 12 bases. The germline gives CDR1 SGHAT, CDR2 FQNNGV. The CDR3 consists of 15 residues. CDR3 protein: CASSRQVGAKNIQYF. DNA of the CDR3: TGTGCCAGCAGCAGACAGGTGGGGGCCAAAAACATTCAGTACTTC.

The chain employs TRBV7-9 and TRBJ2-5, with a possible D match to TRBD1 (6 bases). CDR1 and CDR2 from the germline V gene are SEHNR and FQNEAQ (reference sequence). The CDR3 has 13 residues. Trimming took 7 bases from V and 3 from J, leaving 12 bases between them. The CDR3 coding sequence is TGTGCCAGCATGGGGGCCACGAAAGAGACCCAGTACTTC. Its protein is CASMGATKETQYF.

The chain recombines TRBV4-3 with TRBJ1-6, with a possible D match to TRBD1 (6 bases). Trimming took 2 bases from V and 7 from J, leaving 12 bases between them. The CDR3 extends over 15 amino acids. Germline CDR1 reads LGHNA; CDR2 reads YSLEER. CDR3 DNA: TGCGCCAGCAGCCAATGGACAGTCGGGAATTCACCCCTCCACTTT. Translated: CASSQWTVGNSPLHF.

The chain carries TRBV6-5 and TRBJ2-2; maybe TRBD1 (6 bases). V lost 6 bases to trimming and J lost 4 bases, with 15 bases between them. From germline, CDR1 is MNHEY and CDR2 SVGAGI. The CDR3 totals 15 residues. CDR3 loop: CASRRYRAGTGELFF. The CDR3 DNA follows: TGTGCCAGCAGAAGGTACAGGGCGGGCACCGGGGAGCTGTTTTTT.

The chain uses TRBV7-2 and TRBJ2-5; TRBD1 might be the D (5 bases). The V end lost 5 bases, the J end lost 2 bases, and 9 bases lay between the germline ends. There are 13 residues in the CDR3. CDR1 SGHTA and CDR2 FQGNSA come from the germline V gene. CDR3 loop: CASSPTVQETQYF. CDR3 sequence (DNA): TGTGCCAGCAGCCCGACAGTGCAAGAGACCCAGTACTTC.

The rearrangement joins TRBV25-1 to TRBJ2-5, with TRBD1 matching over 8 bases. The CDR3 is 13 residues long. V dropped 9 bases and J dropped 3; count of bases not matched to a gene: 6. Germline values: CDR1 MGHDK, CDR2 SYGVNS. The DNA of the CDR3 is TGTGCCAGTACCCAGGGGGCGAAAGAGACCCAGTACTTC. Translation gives CASTQGAKETQYF.

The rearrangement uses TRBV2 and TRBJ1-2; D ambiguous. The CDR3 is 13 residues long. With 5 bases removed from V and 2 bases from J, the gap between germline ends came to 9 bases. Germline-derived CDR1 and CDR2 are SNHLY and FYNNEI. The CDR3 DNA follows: TGTGCCAGCAGTACAGACGGAAACTATGGCTACACCTTC. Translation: CASSTDGNYGYTF.

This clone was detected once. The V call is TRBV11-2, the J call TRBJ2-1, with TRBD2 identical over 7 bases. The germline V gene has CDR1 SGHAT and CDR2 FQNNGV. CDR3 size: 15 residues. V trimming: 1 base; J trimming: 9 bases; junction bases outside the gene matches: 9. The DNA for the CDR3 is TGTGCCAGCAGCTTAGTTCCTAGCGGAGGGAGTGAGCAGTTCTTC. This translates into CASSLVPSGGSEQFF.

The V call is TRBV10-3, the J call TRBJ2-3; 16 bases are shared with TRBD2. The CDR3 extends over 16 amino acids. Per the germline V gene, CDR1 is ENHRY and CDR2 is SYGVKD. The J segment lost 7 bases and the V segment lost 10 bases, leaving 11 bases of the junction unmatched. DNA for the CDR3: TGTGCCACGGGACTAGCGGGAGGGCCGCCAAGAAATACGCAGTATTTT. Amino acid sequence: CATGLAGGPPRNTQYF.

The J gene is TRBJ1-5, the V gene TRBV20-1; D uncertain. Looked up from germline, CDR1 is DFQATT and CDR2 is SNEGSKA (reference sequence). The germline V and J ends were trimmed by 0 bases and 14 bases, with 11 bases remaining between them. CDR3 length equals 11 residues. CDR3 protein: CSARDRGREHF. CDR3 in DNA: TGCAGTGCTAGAGATCGGGGAAGGGAGCATTTT.

The CDR3 sequence: CASSPRAGTTAYEQYF. The CDR3 DNA is TGTGCCAGCAGCCCTCGGGCCGGGACTACGGCCTACGAGCAGTACTTC. This rearrangement joins TRBV7-8 to TRBJ2-7, with 7 bases fitting TRBD2. CDR1 and CDR2 (germline): SGHVS, FQNEAQ. The CDR3 has 16 amino acids. V shed 5 bases and J 2 bases; nucleotides not matched to a gene: 12.

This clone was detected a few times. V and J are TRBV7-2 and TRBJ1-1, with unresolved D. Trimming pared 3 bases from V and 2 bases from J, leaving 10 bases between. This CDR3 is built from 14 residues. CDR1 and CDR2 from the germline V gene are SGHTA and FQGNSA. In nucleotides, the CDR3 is TGTGCCAGCAGCTTTTGGGCAGCCAACACTGAAGCTTTCTTT. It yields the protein CASSFWAANTEAFF. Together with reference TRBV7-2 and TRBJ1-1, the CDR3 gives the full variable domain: GAGVSQSPSNKVTEKGKDVELRCDPISGHTALYWYRQSLGQGLEFLIYFQGNSAPDKSGLPSDRFSAERTGGSVSTLTIQRTQQEDSAVYLCASSFWAANTEAFFGQGTRLTVV.

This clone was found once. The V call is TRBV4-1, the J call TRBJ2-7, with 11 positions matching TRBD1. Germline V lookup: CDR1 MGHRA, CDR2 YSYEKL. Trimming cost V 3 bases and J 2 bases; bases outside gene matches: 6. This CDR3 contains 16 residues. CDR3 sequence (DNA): TGCGCCAGCAGCCAGATAGGACAGGGGGCCACCTACGAGCAGTACTTC. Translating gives CASSQIGQGATYEQYF.

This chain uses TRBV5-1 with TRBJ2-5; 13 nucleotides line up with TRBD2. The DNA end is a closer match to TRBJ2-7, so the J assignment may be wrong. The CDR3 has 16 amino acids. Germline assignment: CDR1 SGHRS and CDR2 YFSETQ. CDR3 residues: CASSSRTSGGFGEQYF. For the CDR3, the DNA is TGCGCCAGCAGCTCACGGACTAGCGGGGGATTCGGCGAGCAGTACTTC.

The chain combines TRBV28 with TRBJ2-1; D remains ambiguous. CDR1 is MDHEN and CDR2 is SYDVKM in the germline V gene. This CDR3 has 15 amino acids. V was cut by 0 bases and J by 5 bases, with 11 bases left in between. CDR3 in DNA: TGTGCCAGCAGTTTATGGCGAGAAGTAAACAATGAGCAGTTCTTC. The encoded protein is CASSLWREVNNEQFF.

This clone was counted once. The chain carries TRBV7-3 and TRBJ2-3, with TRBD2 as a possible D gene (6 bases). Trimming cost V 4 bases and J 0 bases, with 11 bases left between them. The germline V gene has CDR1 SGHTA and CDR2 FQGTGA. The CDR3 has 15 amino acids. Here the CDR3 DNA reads TGTGCCAGCAGCTCGACCGGGACTAGCACAGATACGCAGTATTTT. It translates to CASSSTGTSTDTQYF. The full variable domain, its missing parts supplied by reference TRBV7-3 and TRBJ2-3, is GAGVSQTPSNKVTEKGKYVELRCDPISGHTALYWYRQSLGQGPEFLIYFQGTGAADDSGLPNDRFFAVRPEGSVSTLKIQRTERGDSAVYLCASSSTGTSTDTQYFGPGTRLTVL.